This is a list of T cell receptor beta chains from one sample in a study of blood T cell repertoires in COVID-19. Some clones are missing from TCRdb's copy, which holds only in-frame ones; the method was immunoSEQ multiplex PCR. The sample records tens of thousands of clones, about 86% being singletons. Specimen: peripheral blood. All receptors come from a woman aged 60-75 years with COVID-19, enrolled during active disease. Each CDR3 is given with its conserved first and last residue. For some rows the clone size is stated as once, few or many, or as a class when expanded; others skip it.

TRBV2,TRBJ2-5,-,CATNGGGETQYF
TRBV20-1,TRBJ2-3,-,CSARAADTQYF
TRBV5-6,TRBJ2-3,few,CASSLGQGARRTDTQYF
TRBV19,TRBJ1-5,-,CASSIDDRGFGQPQHF
TRBV6-1,TRBJ2-3,-,CASSEANRAWDTQYF
TRBV11-2,TRBJ1-2,-,CASSPDRYYGYTF
TRBV19,TRBJ2-3,-,CASSSSGLLTDTQYF
TRBV4-2,TRBJ2-7,few,CASSPRQGPYEQYF
TRBV5-5,TRBJ1-1,-,CASSPQGMQGVNTEAFF
TRBV5-1,TRBJ1-1,-,CASSFRQGGDTEAFF
TRBV28,TRBJ2-3,once,CATSWIFRASGRTDTQYF
TRBV5-1,TRBJ1-4,-,CASSSGRGNEKLFF
TRBV28,TRBJ1-4,-,CASSLSKRKLFF
TRBV14,TRBJ2-7,-,CASSLGTSYEQYF
TRBV28,TRBJ1-4,-,CASSSAGTGFEKLFF